Each of the 27 T cell receptor beta chains below was sequenced from the same sample in a study of CD8+CD57+ T cells in acquired aplastic anemia. Genomic DNA served as template for TCR beta VDJ and CDR3 profiling. TCRdb processed the reads anew with MiXCR; each CDR3 protein has one entry. The table includes roughly 250,000 distinct CDR3 sequences, 82% detected once. Whoever was chosen for sequencing had shown CD8+CD57+ cell expansion by flow cytometry. Material: sorted CD4+, CD8+, or CD8+CD57+ T cells (not recorded which) from PBMCs. These receptors were obtained from a human donor with aplastic anemia.

The chain carries TRBV2 and TRBJ2-2, with D hard to call. V was clipped by 4 bases and J by 8 bases, with 5 bases between them. Germline CDR1 reads SNHLY; CDR2 reads FYNNEI. This CDR3 contains 11 residues. The CDR3 DNA follows: TGTGCCAGCAGTGGGGTGGGGGAGCTGTTTTTT. This encodes CASSGVGELFF.

J is TRBJ2-7 and V is TRBV2, with 14 positions matching TRBD2. Germline V gene sequence: CDR1 SNHLY, CDR2 FYNNEI. V shed 10 bases, J shed 7 bases, and the junction held 6 bases outside the gene matches. This CDR3 region has 13 residues. CDR3 DNA sequence: TGTGCCAACACCGGACTAGCGGGAGGTGAGCAGTACTTC. Protein product: CANTGLAGGEQYF.

In this sample, this clonotype turned up a few times. The rearrangement links TRBV15 to TRBJ1-1, with 9 positions matching TRBD1. V lost 0 bases and J lost 5; bases outside the gene matches: 4. Germline V gene lookup returns CDR1 LNHNV and CDR2 YYDKDF (reference sequence). CDR3 length equals 15 residues. The DNA for the CDR3 is TGTGCCACCAGCAGAGAGGACAGGGGTAGGACTGAAGCTTTCTTT. Translating gives CATSREDRGRTEAFF.

This rearrangement joins TRBV10-3 to TRBJ1-1, with D unclear. The CDR3 is 14 amino acids. Trimming cost V 0 bases and J 0 bases, with 5 bases left between them. CDR1 is ENHRY, CDR2 SYGVKD, per germline. CDR3: CAISESNVNTEAFF. The CDR3 region has the DNA TGTGCCATCAGTGAGTCGAACGTGAACACTGAAGCTTTCTTT.

This clonotype showed up many times. The rearrangement joins TRBV12-3 or TRBV12-4 to TRBJ2-7; D is ambiguous. The V gene lost 5 bases and the J gene lost 7 bases, with 15 bases spanning the gap. The CDR3 is 13 amino acids. The CDR3 loop reads CASSPRVSGEQYF. DNA for the CDR3: TGTGCCAGCAGTCCTAGGGTGAGTGGAGAGCAGTACTTC.

This sequence joins TRBV7-8 and TRBJ2-1, with unresolved D. CDR3 length: 16 amino acids. Per the germline V gene, CDR1 is SGHVS and CDR2 is FQNEAQ. Trimming cost V 0 bases and J 8 bases, with 17 bases left between them. CDR3 sequence: CASSLARSAETDEQFF. In DNA form, the CDR3 reads TGTGCCAGCAGCTTAGCGAGAAGCGCCGAGACGGATGAGCAGTTCTTC.

In regard to this clonotype: In this CDR3 the conserved last residue, phenylalanine or tryptophan, is missing, so a read error is likely. No DNA is shown, since the ends of the CDR3 on it are uncertain; the CDR3 is the one TCRdb lists. The chain recombines TRBV7-2 with TRBJ2-3. The germline gives CDR1 SGHTA, CDR2 FQGNSA. The CDR3 length equals 12 residues, ends included. This chain's CDR3 is CASSLGSGTQSH.

To note about this clonotype: This could be a read error, since a much larger clone is one nucleotide away. Likely a read error: the CDR3 ends without its conserved phenylalanine or tryptophan. It is unclear where the CDR3 begins or ends on the DNA, so no DNA is shown, and the CDR3 is as TCRdb lists it. The chain joins TRBV7-2 to TRBJ2-3; TRBD1, the D gene given by the table, was not confirmed from the DNA. The CDR3 is 13 residues long, ends included. The V gene's germline CDR1 is SGHTA and CDR2 FQGNSA. CDR3 region: CASSVTGGADYDY.

This clonotype appeared a few times. The chain combines TRBV7-8 with TRBJ2-7; D perhaps matches TRBD2 (6 bases). The CDR3 is 15 amino acids. CDR1 SGHVS and CDR2 FQNEAQ come from the germline V gene. The V end lost 5 bases, the J end lost 4 bases, and 18 bases lay between the germline ends. DNA for the CDR3: TGTGCCAGCAGCCTCGGCCTGGGAGGACTTTACGAGCAGTACTTC. It yields the protein CASSLGLGGLYEQYF. The full variable domain, with the rest looked up from reference TRBV7-8 and TRBJ2-7, is GAGVSQSPRYKVAKRGQDVALRCDPISGHVSLFWYQQALGQGPEFLTYFQNEAQLDKSGLPSDRFFAERPEGSVSTLKIQRTQQEDSAVYLCASSLGLGGLYEQYFGPGTRLTVT.

In regard to this clonotype: Sequence at one end of the junction differs from germline and may be a read error. V gene TRBV2 combines with J gene TRBJ2-7, with D maybe TRBD2 (5 bases). The end of the DNA fits TRBJ2-3 better, so the J call may be wrong. This CDR3 has 13 amino acids. Per germline, CDR1 SNHLY and CDR2 FYNNEI. Here the CDR3 reads CASENGGTDAQYF. Written as DNA, the CDR3 is TGTGCCAGCGAGAACGGAGGCACAGATGCGCAGTATTTT.

This clonotype was picked up a small number of times. V and J are TRBV10-3 and TRBJ2-3; 13 bases agree with TRBD2. This CDR3 has 16 amino acids. Germline lookup yields CDR1 ENHRY and CDR2 SYGVKD. J was trimmed by 8 bases and V by 6 bases; bases with no gene match: 11. CDR3 sequence: CAISRGTSGEVGTQYF. The CDR3 nucleotides are TGTGCCATCAGCCGCGGGACTAGCGGGGAGGTTGGTACGCAGTATTTT.

The V call is TRBV9, the J call TRBJ2-1; the match to TRBD2 covers 10 bases. V lost 0 bases to trimming and J lost 4 bases; unmatched junction nucleotides: 7. Germline-derived CDR1 and CDR2 are SGDLS and YYNGEE. The length of the CDR3 is 17 residues. In nucleotides, the CDR3 is TGTGCCAGCAGCGTAGGGTACGCTAGCGGGGGATACAATGAGCAGTTCTTC. Amino acid sequence: CASSVGYASGGYNEQFF.

This chain uses TRBV19 with TRBJ2-3; D gene ambiguous. The CDR3 totals 13 residues. The germline V gene has CDR1 LNHDA and CDR2 SQIVND (reference sequence). Trimming stripped 6 bases from V and 0 bases from J, with 7 bases between. In DNA, the CDR3 is TGTGCCAGTAGACCCTATAGCACAGATACGCAGTATTTT. Protein: CASRPYSTDTQYF. The whole variable domain, filled in from reference TRBV19 and TRBJ2-3, reads DGGITQSPKYLFRKEGQNVTLSCEQNLNHDAMYWYRQDPGQGLRLIYYSQIVNDFQKGDIAEGYSVSREKKESFPLTVTSAQKNPTAFYLCASRPYSTDTQYFGPGTRLTVL.

Note on this clonotype: Since the CDR3 does not end with the conserved phenylalanine or tryptophan, this likely comes from a read error. This chain uses TRBV2 with TRBJ2-3; D is possibly TRBD1 or TRBD2 (6 bases each). This CDR3 spans 13 amino acids. V was trimmed by 10 bases and J by 5 bases, leaving 16 bases between them. CDR1 is SNHLY and CDR2 is FYNNEI in the germline V gene. The CDR3 here is CATGNGGRDTQYY. The CDR3 region has the DNA TGTGCCACCGGGAACGGGGGCAGAGATACGCAGTATTAT.

This clonotype was counted between two and nine times. CDR3 amino acids: CSVLGQGNYEQYF. The CDR3 DNA reads TGCAGCGTCCTTGGACAGGGTAACTACGAGCAGTACTTC. The J gene is TRBJ2-7, the V gene TRBV29-1, with 8 bases identical to TRBD1. Germline V lookup: CDR1 SQVTM, CDR2 ANQGSEA. The length of the CDR3 is 13 residues. Trimming removed 6 bases from V and 3 bases from J; junction bases left unmatched: 7.

V gene TRBV20-1 combines with J gene TRBJ2-7; 7 bases line up with TRBD1. The CDR3 sequence is 13 residues long. Germline V gene data show CDR1 as DFQATT and CDR2 as SNEGSKA (reference sequence). The trim removed 3 bases at V and 3 bases at J, leaving 5 bases unmatched. The CDR3 sequence is CSARGTADYEQYF. The CDR3 region has the DNA TGCAGTGCTAGGGGGACAGCTGACTACGAGCAGTACTTC.

The chain carries TRBV15 and TRBJ2-1; D perhaps matches TRBD2 (6 bases). The DNA end favors TRBJ2-7, so the J call may be wrong. CDR1 and CDR2 (germline): LNHNV, YYDKDF (reference sequence). The CDR3 contains 15 residues. This chain's CDR3 is CATSRRDGSSNEQYV. Written as DNA, the CDR3 is TGTGCCACCAGCAGGCGGGACGGATCCTCCAACGAGCAGTACGTC.

The rearrangement links TRBV7-7 to TRBJ2-5; D possibly corresponds to TRBD2 (7 bases). CDR3 length equals 14 residues. The V end lost 5 bases, the J end lost 6 bases, and 16 bases lay between the germline ends. Germline CDR1 is SSHAT and CDR2 is FNYEAQ (reference sequence). The CDR3 DNA reads as TGTGCCAGCAGCCCGGTTGCGGGGGCCAAGACCCAGTACTTC. Its protein is CASSPVAGAKTQYF.

In regard to this clonotype: At one end, the junction sequence differs from germline, possibly due to a read error. J is TRBJ1-1 and V is TRBV7-2; D call uncertain. The CDR3 has 15 residues. The germline CDR1 and CDR2 sequences are SGHTA and FQGNSA. CDR3 nucleotides: TGTGCCAGCAGCTTAGCTCTGAGTGGCAACACTGAAGATTTCTTT. This sequence encodes CASSLALSGNTEDFF.

The rearrangement links TRBV12-5 to TRBJ2-3; D is perhaps TRBD2 (6 bases). V lost 5 bases and J lost 1, with 7 bases in between. Germline V gives CDR1 LGHNT, CDR2 FRNRAP. The CDR3 has 13 residues. The CDR3 nucleotides read TGTGCTAGTGGTCGCGGGGGCACAGATACGCAGTATTTT. Its translation is CASGRGGTDTQYF.

With respect to this clonotype: The germline gene is not matched at one end of the junction; a read error may be the cause. The CDR3 DNA reads TGTGCCAGCAGCTTAGCGGGAGATACGGATACGTTT. This translates into CASSLAGDTDTF. This chain joins TRBV7-8 and TRBJ2-3; D is perhaps TRBD2 (5 bases). The CDR3 extends over 12 amino acids. In germline, CDR1 is SGHVS, CDR2 FQNEAQ.

The chain recombines TRBV7-9 with TRBJ2-1; no reliable D call. The CDR3 sequence is 11 residues long. Trimming left V 4 bases short and J 9 bases short, with 7 bases between. CDR1 and CDR2 from the germline V gene are SEHNR and FQNEAQ (reference sequence). CDR3 bases: TGTGCCAGCAGCTGGGGTGGTGAGCAGTTCTTC. It yields the protein CASSWGGEQFF.

This clonotype was seen only once. The junction does not match germline at one end; this may be a read error. This chain joins TRBV5-4 and TRBJ2-3, with no clear D. The CDR3 is 15 amino acids. From germline, CDR1 is SGHNT and CDR2 YYREEE (reference sequence). CDR3 amino acids: CAGSFRSSPTDTQYF. CDR3 nucleotides: TGTGCCGGCAGCTTTCGGAGTAGCCCCACAGATACGCAGTATTTT.

The J gene is TRBJ2-7, the V gene TRBV6-2 or TRBV6-3, with D possibly being TRBD1 (6 bases). Germline-derived CDR1 and CDR2 are MNHEY and SVGEGT. The CDR3 loop spans 14 amino acids. For the CDR3, the DNA is TGTGGAGTGAGGAAAACAGGGTTAACCTACGAGCAGTACTTC. As protein: CGVRKTGLTYEQYF.

In regard to this clonotype: The junction shows a germline mismatch at one end, possibly a read error. This chain uses TRBV9 with TRBJ2-3, with 7 bases fitting TRBD2. From germline, CDR1 is SGDLS and CDR2 YYNGEE. CDR3 length: 14 amino acids. DNA for the CDR3: TGTGCCAGCAGCGGATTAGCGGGTCCCACCGCGGAGCATTTT. As protein: CASSGLAGPTAEHF.

CDR3 sequence (DNA): TGTGCCAGCAGTATGACACCGAACACTGAAGCTTTCTTT. The encoded protein is CASSMTPNTEAFF. The chain is built from TRBV25-1 and TRBJ1-1; D remains unclear. Deletions cut 5 bases from V and 1 base from J, with 8 bases between. The CDR3 is 13 amino acids. CDR1 is MGHDK and CDR2 is SYGVNS in the germline V gene.

This clonotype was found once. This sequence joins TRBV7-3 and TRBJ1-2; no clear D gene. Germline V lookup: CDR1 SGHTA, CDR2 FQGTGA. The CDR3 covers 15 residues. V lost 2 bases and J 14 bases, leaving 24 bases between the germline ends. The CDR3 region has the DNA TGTGCCAGCAGCTTATCAGGCGGCGGGGAAGATGACTCTACCTTC. It translates to CASSLSGGGEDDSTF.